Listed here are 31 T cell receptor beta chains from one sample, sequenced in a study of blood T cell repertoires in COVID-19. Generated by immunoSEQ multiplex PCR, the TCRdb table keeps only in-frame clones and is missing some. The table lists 370,000 or so clones, around 87% of them singletons. Sequencing input: PBMCs or T cells enriched from blood (not recorded which). The receptors here all came from a man aged 25 to 40 who had recovered from COVID-19.

In this sample, this clone turned up once. The V gene is TRBV24-1, the J gene TRBJ1-1, with 7 bases aligning to TRBD1. V gave up 9 bases and J gave up 0 bases; unmatched junction bases: 3. This CDR3 has 13 residues. Germline-derived CDR1 and CDR2 are KGHDR and SFDVKD. In nucleotides, the CDR3 is TGTGCCACCCGACAGGGATTGAACACTGAAGCTTTCTTT. Protein product: CATRQGLNTEAFF.

The chain combines TRBV3-1 (or the pseudogene TRBV3-2) with TRBJ2-3, with TRBD2 matching 11 bases. Germline lookup yields CDR1 LGHDT and CDR2 YNNKEL (reference sequence). The CDR3 is 19 amino acids. The J segment lost 0 bases and the V segment lost 0 bases, leaving 8 bases of the junction unmatched. The CDR3 region is CASSQEGLAGGPSTDTQYF. For the CDR3, the DNA is TGTGCCAGCAGCCAAGAGGGGCTAGCGGGGGGTCCTAGCACAGATACGCAGTATTTT.

This chain links TRBV13 with TRBJ2-5, with D unclear. V lost 5 bases to trimming and J lost 3 bases, with 19 bases between them. Germline CDR1 reads PRHDT; CDR2 reads FYEKMQ (reference sequence). The CDR3 is 16 amino acids. The CDR3 sequence: CASSSYYGVPEETQYF. CDR3 coding DNA: TGTGCCAGCAGCAGCTACTATGGAGTACCTGAAGAGACCCAGTACTTC.

This CDR3 reads CASSQKTPGKLFF. In DNA form, the CDR3 reads TGCGCCAGCAGCCAAAAAACCCCAGGAAAACTGTTTTTT. The J gene is TRBJ1-4, the V gene TRBV4-1, with unresolved D. Germline CDR1 and CDR2: MGHRA and YSYEKL. This CDR3 comprises 13 residues. Trimming shortened V by 2 bases and J by 10 bases, and 11 bases separated the two germline ends.

This clone was observed a few times. The chain links TRBV6-5 to TRBJ1-4; D is undetermined. There are 13 residues in the CDR3. The germline V gene has CDR1 MNHEY and CDR2 SVGAGI. Trimming took 10 bases from V and 4 from J, leaving 13 bases between them. CDR3: CATSRANNEKLFF. The CDR3 bases are TGTGCCACTAGCCGGGCAAATAATGAAAAACTGTTTTTT.

This chain links TRBV2 with TRBJ1-4; 7 bases match TRBD1. J was trimmed by 4 bases and V by 6 bases; bases with no gene match: 5. The CDR3 totals 14 residues. Germline-derived CDR1 and CDR2 are SNHLY and FYNNEI. For the CDR3, the DNA is TGTGCCAGCAGCCCAGGGGGGAGTAATGAAAAACTGTTTTTT. This codes for CASSPGGSNEKLFF.

A single count supports this clone. This chain connects TRBV7-2 to TRBJ2-3; 7 nucleotides match TRBD2. CDR1 and CDR2 from the germline V gene are SGHTA and FQGNSA. There are 15 residues in the CDR3. J gave up 8 bases and V 1 base, and 9 bases lay outside the gene matches. Written as DNA, the CDR3 is TGTGCCAGCAGCTTAGAAGCGGGGAGCCCCTCTACGCAGTATTTT. This sequence encodes CASSLEAGSPSTQYF.

V usage is TRBV24-1 and J usage is TRBJ2-1; TRBD2 matches 12 bases. The germline CDR1 and CDR2 sequences are KGHDR and SFDVKD. The CDR3 is made up of 17 amino acids. Unmatched junction bases numbered 3, after V lost 3 bases and J lost 1 base. CDR3 in amino acids: CATSDASGGASYNEQFF. The CDR3 DNA reads as TGTGCCACCAGTGATGCTAGCGGGGGGGCATCCTACAATGAGCAGTTCTTC.

This chain uses TRBV29-1 with TRBJ2-7, with 7 bases matching TRBD1. J lost 3 bases, V lost 4 bases, and 6 bases had no gene match. The CDR3 runs 13 residues. Germline CDR1 SQVTM, CDR2 ANQGSEA. The CDR3 nucleotides read TGCAGCGTTGGGGGGACAGCTATCTACGAGCAGTACTTC. Its protein product is CSVGGTAIYEQYF.

This clone turned up a few times. The rearrangement joins TRBV27 to TRBJ1-6; D is uncertain. This CDR3 contains 15 residues. V was clipped by 0 bases and J by 8 bases, with 11 bases between them. Germline loops: CDR1 MNHEY, CDR2 SMNVEV (reference sequence). The CDR3 coding sequence is TGTGCCAGCAGTTTATCATGGAGCGGGTATTCACCCCTCCACTTT. Its protein is CASSLSWSGYSPLHF.

The chain couples TRBV27 to TRBJ1-1; 8 positions match TRBD1. J lost 1 base, V lost 4 bases, and 2 bases had no gene match. The CDR3 length is 14 residues. The germline V gene has CDR1 MNHEY and CDR2 SMNVEV (reference sequence). For the CDR3, the DNA is TGTGCCAGCAGTTACGGACAGGGGAACACTGAAGCTTTCTTT. Protein product: CASSYGQGNTEAFF.

CDR3 residues: CASSLGLNEQFF. The DNA for the CDR3 is TGTGCCAGCAGCTTGGGACTCAATGAGCAGTTCTTC. This chain joins TRBV5-6 and TRBJ2-1; D gene uncertain. CDR1 SGHDT and CDR2 YYEEEE come from the germline V gene. The CDR3 consists of 12 residues. V lost 0 bases and J lost 6, with 4 bases in between.

The rearrangement uses TRBV12-3 or TRBV12-4 and TRBJ2-2; D ambiguous. This CDR3 comprises 13 residues. V was shortened by 5 bases and J by 7 bases, with 11 bases between the two germline ends. The CDR3 is CASSPDSNGELFF. The CDR3 coding sequence is TGTGCCAGCAGTCCCGACTCAAACGGGGAGCTGTTTTTT.

This clone came up once. The V and J genes are TRBV7-3 and TRBJ1-6; the match to TRBD1 covers 8 bases. Germline values: CDR1 SGHTA, CDR2 FQGTGA. V lost 9 bases and J lost 10; bases outside the gene matches: 8. CDR3 length: 13 amino acids. In DNA, the CDR3 is TGTGCCAGTTCCCCAGGGGGCGGATCACCCCTCCACTTT. Translated, it gives CASSPGGGSPLHF.

The chain has TRBV11-2 and TRBJ1-6; 9 positions match TRBD1. Per germline, CDR1 SGHAT and CDR2 FQNNGV. CDR3 length equals 17 residues. V shed 1 base and J 7 bases; nucleotides not matched to a gene: 8. DNA for the CDR3: TGTGCCAGCAGCTTAGTTGGGACAGGGTGGGGGAATTCACCCCTCCACTTT. This codes for CASSLVGTGWGNSPLHF. The full variable domain, its missing parts supplied by reference TRBV11-2 and TRBJ1-6, is EAGVAQSPRYKIIEKRQSVAFWCNPISGHATLYWYQQILGQGPKLLIQFQNNGVVDDSQLPKDRFSAERLKGVDSTLKIQPAKLEDSAVYLCASSLVGTGWGNSPLHFGNGTRLTVT.

The chain joins TRBV5-1 to TRBJ2-2, with D unresolved. Trimming stripped 4 bases from V and 6 bases from J, with 19 bases between. This CDR3 spans 16 amino acids. Germline V lookup: CDR1 SGHRS, CDR2 YFSETQ. The CDR3 DNA follows: TGCGCCAGCAGCCCCTATCAGAGTTCAGGCTCCGGGGAGCTGTTTTTT. Translation: CASSPYQSSGSGELFF.

The genes are TRBV9 and TRBJ1-2; unclear D gene. The CDR3 spans 14 residues. Trimming left V 3 bases short and J 4 bases short, with 13 bases between. Germline CDR1 SGDLS, CDR2 YYNGEE. In DNA form, the CDR3 reads TGTGCCAGCAGCGGGAACGGACTACCCTATGGCTACACCTTC. Its translation: CASSGNGLPYGYTF.

The V call is TRBV4-1, the J call TRBJ2-7; 11 nucleotides line up with TRBD2. CDR3 length: 20 residues. From germline, CDR1 is MGHRA and CDR2 YSYEKL. V lost 1 base, J lost 2 bases, and 16 bases stayed unmatched. The CDR3 DNA sequence: TGCGCCAGCAGCCAAGCAGCAGGGACTAGCGGTTTTTCCCTCGCCTACGAGCAGTACTTC. Its translation is CASSQAAGTSGFSLAYEQYF.

The chain links TRBV4-1 to TRBJ2-5, with D perhaps TRBD1 (7 bases). The CDR3 is 19 amino acids. The germline gives CDR1 MGHRA, CDR2 YSYEKL. V gave up 0 bases and J gave up 1 base, with 21 bases separating them. CDR3: CASSQEGWEAGGIQETQYF. As DNA, the CDR3 is TGCGCCAGCAGCCAAGAAGGTTGGGAGGCAGGGGGTATCCAAGAGACCCAGTACTTC.

This clone was counted between two and nine times. The chain has TRBV9 and TRBJ2-5, with a possible D match to TRBD1 (6 bases). This CDR3 is 14 amino acids long. Germline values: CDR1 SGDLS, CDR2 YYNGEE. V lost 4 bases and J lost 5, with 15 bases in between. CDR3 amino acids: CASSPRGTFETQYF. CDR3 nucleotide sequence: TGTGCCAGCAGCCCTAGGGGGACCTTCGAGACCCAGTACTTC. The whole variable domain, filled in from reference TRBV9 and TRBJ2-5, reads DSGVTQTPKHLITATGQRVTLRCSPRSGDLSVYWYQQSLDQGLQFLIQYYNGEERAKGNILERFSAQQFPDLHSELNLSSLELGDSALYFCASSPRGTFETQYFGPGTRLLVL.

This sequence joins TRBV9 and TRBJ1-5; a possible D gene is TRBD1 (6 bases). Trimming removed 4 bases from V and 7 bases from J, with 18 bases in between. Looked up from germline, CDR1 is SGDLS and CDR2 is YYNGEE. The CDR3 extends over 15 amino acids. CDR3 nucleotide sequence: TGTGCCAGCAGCAGCGGGACATTAGCAATCCAGCCCCAGCATTTT. Protein: CASSSGTLAIQPQHF.

Comment on this clone: Other nucleotide sequences from this sample produce the same CDR3. The chain employs TRBV20-1 and TRBJ1-1; D is ambiguous. The germline gives CDR1 DFQATT, CDR2 SNEGSKA (reference sequence). With 0 bases removed from V and 6 bases from J, the gap between germline ends came to 5 bases. This CDR3 has 11 residues. Here the CDR3 reads CSARDVAEAFF. The CDR3 nucleotides read TGCAGTGCTAGAGACGTCGCTGAAGCTTTCTTT.

This clone was found many times. The chain combines TRBV10-3 with TRBJ1-3; TRBD1 matches 9 bases. Germline loops: CDR1 ENHRY, CDR2 SYGVKD. The ends lost 6 bases at V and 5 bases at J; junction bases unmatched: 5. CDR3 length equals 14 residues. Written as DNA, the CDR3 is TGTGCCATCAGGGGGACAGGGCTAAGAAACACCATATATTTT. Amino acid sequence: CAIRGTGLRNTIYF.

This chain links TRBV6-2 or TRBV6-3 with TRBJ2-7; TRBD1 is a possible D gene (5 bases). This CDR3 contains 14 residues. V was cut by 6 bases and J by 0 bases, with 12 bases left in between. CDR1 and CDR2 from the germline V gene are MNHEY and SVGEGT. This chain's CDR3 is CASSPQTDSYEQYF. CDR3 in DNA: TGTGCCAGCAGCCCTCAGACAGACTCCTACGAGCAGTACTTC.

The chain is built from TRBV19 and TRBJ2-1, with 7 bases identical to TRBD1. This CDR3 has 16 amino acids. CDR1 and CDR2 (germline): LNHDA, SQIVND (reference sequence). Trimming cost V 6 bases and J 1 base; bases outside gene matches: 9. The DNA for the CDR3 is TGTGCCAGTAGGGGGACAGTGGGGATGTCCTACAATGAGCAGTTCTTC. It is translated as CASRGTVGMSYNEQFF.

This clone was recorded a few times. The rearrangement uses TRBV6-5 and TRBJ1-1; a possible D gene is TRBD1 (5 bases). Trimming left V 8 bases short and J 1 base short, with 8 bases between. The CDR3 runs 12 residues. Per germline, CDR1 MNHEY and CDR2 SVGAGI. The CDR3 nucleotides read TGTGCCAGCGGGGCGTCGAACACTGAAGCTTTCTTT. Its protein is CASGASNTEAFF.

A few counts support this clone. In DNA form, the CDR3 reads TGTGCCAGCAGCCAACTAGCGAGTGAGCAGTTCTTC. Residues: CASSQLASEQFF. The V gene is TRBV3-1 (or the pseudogene TRBV3-2), the J gene TRBJ2-1; a weak D match, TRBD2 (6 bases). The length of the CDR3 is 12 residues. Germline lookup yields CDR1 LGHDT and CDR2 YNNKEL (reference sequence). Trimming removed 2 bases from V and 9 bases from J, with 8 bases in between.

The chain links TRBV6-5 to TRBJ2-4; TRBD1 is a possible D gene (6 bases). The CDR3 has 15 residues. Germline V CDR1 and CDR2: MNHEY, SVGAGI. V gave up 5 bases and J gave up 1 base, with 12 bases separating them. CDR3 DNA: TGTGCCAGCAGTCACAGGGATTCGGCCAAAAACATTCAGTACTTC. Protein sequence: CASSHRDSAKNIQYF.

This clone was seen more than once but under ten times. The chain joins TRBV10-1 to TRBJ1-1, with TRBD1 identical over 10 bases. Losses at the gene ends were 5 bases for V and 5 bases for J; bases not matched to a gene: 2. CDR1 WNHNN and CDR2 SYGVQD come from the germline V gene (reference sequence). The CDR3 extends over 13 amino acids. CDR3: CASSPGQGTEAFF. CDR3 DNA sequence: TGCGCCAGCAGTCCGGGACAGGGGACTGAAGCTTTCTTT.

The chain recombines TRBV18 with TRBJ2-5, with TRBD1 matching 8 bases. Unmatched junction bases numbered 3, after V lost 3 bases and J lost 3 bases. The CDR3 loop spans 14 amino acids. Germline-derived CDR1 and CDR2 are KGHSH and LQKENI. The DNA for the CDR3 is TGTGCCAGCTCACCGAACAGGGGGAAAGAGACCCAGTACTTC. It encodes CASSPNRGKETQYF.

V is TRBV2 and J is TRBJ2-1; D gene uncertain. CDR1 and CDR2 from the germline V gene are SNHLY and FYNNEI. The CDR3 has 12 residues. Trimming shortened V by 6 bases and J by 1 base, and 4 bases separated the two germline ends. The CDR3 loop reads CASRRSYNEQFF. The DNA for the CDR3 is TGTGCCAGCAGGCGTTCCTACAATGAGCAGTTCTTC.